One sample yielded the 29 T cell receptor beta chains listed below, sequenced in a study of blood T cell repertoires in COVID-19. Sequenced by immunoSEQ multiplex PCR; TCRdb stores in-frame clones only, minus some. The sample has approximately 54,000 clones, about 79% seen once. The sequencing input was peripheral blood. The source is a human donor in a cohort sampled during active COVID-19.

The rearrangement joins TRBV19 to TRBJ2-1, with 10 nucleotides matching TRBD2. The trim removed 7 bases at V and 2 bases at J, leaving 8 bases unmatched. Germline CDR1 and CDR2: LNHDA and SQIVND (reference sequence). The CDR3 length is 16 residues. The CDR3, as DNA: TGTGCCAGTACCCCTGGTCTAGCGGGAGCCTACAATGAGCAGTTCTTC. Amino acids: CASTPGLAGAYNEQFF. The full variable domain, with the rest looked up from reference TRBV19 and TRBJ2-1, is DGGITQSPKYLFRKEGQNVTLSCEQNLNHDAMYWYRQDPGQGLRLIYYSQIVNDFQKGDIAEGYSVSREKKESFPLTVTSAQKNPTAFYLCASTPGLAGAYNEQFFGPGTRLTVL.

The chain uses TRBV5-6 and TRBJ2-2, with TRBD2 identical over 11 bases. Looked up from germline, CDR1 is SGHDT and CDR2 is YYEEEE. The CDR3 runs to 17 residues. V was pared by 5 bases and J by 1 base, with 7 bases of the junction left unmatched. Here the CDR3 DNA reads TGTGCCAGCAGTTTAGCGGGAGGGATACTGAACACCGGGGAGCTGTTTTTT. Its translation is CASSLAGGILNTGELFF.

This rearrangement joins TRBV5-1 to TRBJ2-6; D not certain. The CDR3 loop spans 15 amino acids. V dropped 3 bases and J dropped 2 bases, with 9 bases sitting between them. Germline CDR1 and CDR2: SGHRS and YFSETQ. CDR3 sequence (DNA): TGCGCCAGCAGCTCCCCCCAGGCTGGGGCCAACGTCCTGACTTTC. This sequence encodes CASSSPQAGANVLTF. The full variable domain, in which reference TRBV5-1 and TRBJ2-6 provide the parts outside the CDR3, is KAGVTQTPRYLIKTRGQQVTLSCSPISGHRSVSWYQQTPGQGLQFLFEYFSETQRNKGNFPGRFSGRQFSNSRSEMNVSTLELGDSALYLCASSSPQAGANVLTFGAGSRLTVL.

The chain combines TRBV2 with TRBJ1-1; a possible D gene is TRBD1 (6 bases). CDR1 and CDR2 from the germline V gene are SNHLY and FYNNEI. The CDR3 is 15 residues long. The V gene lost 6 bases and the J gene lost 0 bases, with 14 bases spanning the gap. The CDR3 loop is CASRIRGGVNTEAFF. For the CDR3, the DNA is TGTGCCAGCAGGATTAGGGGGGGAGTGAACACTGAAGCTTTCTTT.

The genes are TRBV28 and TRBJ1-1; possibly TRBD1 for D (5 bases). V lost 5 bases to trimming and J lost 5 bases, with 12 bases between them. The CDR3 covers 13 residues. The V gene's germline CDR1 is MDHEN and CDR2 SYDVKM. CDR3 residues: CASSGAMVTEAFF. The CDR3 nucleotides read TGTGCCAGCAGTGGGGCAATGGTGACTGAAGCTTTCTTT. The whole variable domain, filled in from reference TRBV28 and TRBJ1-1, reads DVKVTQSSRYLVKRTGEKVFLECVQDMDHENMFWYRQDPGLGLRLIYFSYDVKMKEKGDIPEGYSVSREKKERFSLILESASTNQTSMYLCASSGAMVTEAFFGQGTRLTVV.

This clone has just one count. The CDR3 protein is CASSISGGRGETQYF. The CDR3, as DNA: TGTGCCAGTAGTATTTCTGGGGGCCGGGGAGAGACCCAGTACTTC. The chain is built from TRBV19 and TRBJ2-5; D perhaps matches TRBD1 (6 bases). There are 15 residues in the CDR3. V lost 3 bases and J 4 bases, leaving 15 bases between the germline ends. Germline CDR1 and CDR2: LNHDA and SQIVND (reference sequence).

The chain uses TRBV5-6 and TRBJ1-2; TRBD1 is a possible D gene (5 bases). Trimming cost V 4 bases and J 7 bases, with 11 bases left between them. This CDR3 region has 12 residues. The germline V gene has CDR1 SGHDT and CDR2 YYEEEE. The CDR3 DNA reads TGTGCCAGCAGCCGGGACTGGAGTGGCTACACCTTC. This codes for CASSRDWSGYTF.

Of note for this clone: The junction shows a germline mismatch at one end, possibly a read error. This chain uses TRBV6-2 or TRBV6-3 with TRBJ1-1, with D possibly matching TRBD1 (5 bases). The length of the CDR3 is 13 residues. The germline gives CDR1 MNHEY, CDR2 SVGEGT. CDR3 protein: CASGYQGGAEAFF. The CDR3 bases are TGTGCCAGCGGTTACCAGGGTGGGGCTGAAGCTTTCTTT.

The chain couples TRBV24-1 to TRBJ2-2; perhaps TRBD2 as D (6 bases). The V end was cut by 3 bases, the J end by 7 bases, with 14 bases between. CDR3 length equals 15 residues. Looked up from germline, CDR1 is KGHDR and CDR2 is SFDVKD. In DNA, the CDR3 is TGTGCCACCAGTGATCAGGAGGGGAGTGGCGGGGAGCTGTTTTTT. Its translation: CATSDQEGSGGELFF.

This chain links TRBV12-3 or TRBV12-4 with TRBJ1-1, with TRBD1 as a possible D gene (5 bases). The CDR3 has 13 residues. Trimming cost V 3 bases and J 5 bases, with 10 bases left between them. CDR3: CASSFRVATEAFF. The CDR3 DNA reads as TGTGCCAGCAGTTTCAGGGTCGCTACTGAAGCTTTCTTT.

CDR3 amino acids: CASSPPGLAGRNEQFF. In DNA form, the CDR3 reads TGTGCCAGCAGCCCCCCGGGACTAGCGGGAAGAAATGAGCAGTTCTTC. This sequence joins TRBV7-2 and TRBJ2-1, with 13 bases identical to TRBD2. The CDR3 sequence is 16 residues long. The V and J ends lost 5 bases and 7 bases, in that order; junction bases with no gene match: 8. Germline lookup yields CDR1 SGHTA and CDR2 FQGNSA. The full variable domain, completed using reference TRBV7-2 and TRBJ2-1, is GAGVSQSPSNKVTEKGKDVELRCDPISGHTALYWYRQSLGQGLEFLIYFQGNSAPDKSGLPSDRFSAERTGGSVSTLTIQRTQQEDSAVYLCASSPPGLAGRNEQFFGPGTRLTVL.

V gene TRBV5-6 combines with J gene TRBJ2-4; D perhaps matches TRBD1 (5 bases). The V gene lost 1 base and the J gene lost 0 bases, with 5 bases spanning the gap. The CDR3 extends over 14 amino acids. Per the germline V gene, CDR1 is SGHDT and CDR2 is YYEEEE. Written as DNA, the CDR3 is TGTGCCAGCAGCTTGAGGGGAGCCAAAAACATTCAGTACTTC. Translating it yields CASSLRGAKNIQYF.

This clone is a singleton in its sample. The chain recombines TRBV6-5 with TRBJ1-5; TRBD1 is a possible D gene (5 bases). The V and J ends lost 5 bases and 2 bases respectively, with 10 bases between them. The CDR3 totals 14 residues. CDR1 and CDR2 (germline): MNHEY, SVGAGI. As DNA, the CDR3 is TGTGCCAGCAGTATCGCGGGGGGCAATCAGCCCCAGCATTTT. Translating gives CASSIAGGNQPQHF.

The chain combines TRBV6-5 with TRBJ2-7; a possible D gene is TRBD1 (5 bases). V dropped 5 bases and J dropped 3 bases, with 11 bases sitting between them. CDR3 length: 13 amino acids. The germline gives CDR1 MNHEY, CDR2 SVGAGI. Written as DNA, the CDR3 is TGTGCCAGCAGTCTCGACAGTCGCTACGAGCAGTACTTC. Protein sequence: CASSLDSRYEQYF.

V is TRBV4-3 and J is TRBJ2-1; tentatively, D is TRBD1 (6 bases). The V and J ends lost 0 bases and 5 bases respectively, with 11 bases between them. The CDR3 length is 15 residues. Germline CDR1 and CDR2: LGHNA and YSLEER. CDR3 region: CASSQERWTDNEQFF. DNA of the CDR3: TGCGCCAGCAGCCAAGAGCGGTGGACAGACAATGAGCAGTTCTTC.

This clone occurred a few times. The genes are TRBV5-6 and TRBJ1-2; 7 bases line up with TRBD1. Germline values: CDR1 SGHDT, CDR2 YYEEEE. J lost 8 bases, V lost 4 bases, and 8 bases had no gene match. CDR3 length: 13 amino acids. For the CDR3, the DNA is TGTGCCAGCAGCCTACAGGGGAGAGGAGGCTACACCTTC. The encoded protein is CASSLQGRGGYTF.

The rearrangement uses TRBV28 and TRBJ2-2, with a weak D call TRBD2 (5 bases). Germline V gene sequence: CDR1 MDHEN, CDR2 SYDVKM. V lost 6 bases and J lost 3, with 14 bases in between. The CDR3 covers 15 residues. CDR3 sequence reads: CASRADLRDTGELFF. CDR3 bases: TGTGCCAGCAGGGCTGACCTGAGGGACACCGGGGAGCTGTTTTTT.

The chain joins TRBV7-2 to TRBJ2-2, with 10 bases lining up with TRBD1. The CDR3 loop spans 19 amino acids. J gave up 3 bases and V 5 bases, and 15 bases lay outside the gene matches. In germline, CDR1 is SGHTA, CDR2 FQGNSA. CDR3 in DNA: TGTGCCAGCAGCCCTATTATGGCGACAGGGGGCAAGGACACCGGGGAGCTGTTTTTT. Translating it yields CASSPIMATGGKDTGELFF.

J is TRBJ2-2 and V is TRBV28, with 10 bases lining up with TRBD1. The germline V gene has CDR1 MDHEN and CDR2 SYDVKM. This CDR3 region has 16 residues. V lost 5 bases to trimming and J lost 6 bases; unmatched junction nucleotides: 9. DNA for the CDR3: TGTGCCAGCAGTCTCCCGGGACAGGGGTTGTCCGGGGAGCTGTTTTTT. Its translation: CASSLPGQGLSGELFF.

V and J are TRBV28 and TRBJ2-7, with TRBD1 matching over 9 bases. This CDR3 has 13 amino acids. J was trimmed by 3 bases and V by 10 bases; bases with no gene match: 7. Germline CDR1 and CDR2: MDHEN and SYDVKM. CDR3 DNA: TGTGCCATAAAGACAGGGGGGGGCTACGAGCAGTACTTC. As protein: CAIKTGGGYEQYF.

The V and J genes are TRBV7-3 and TRBJ2-7, with 8 bases aligning to TRBD2. CDR3 length: 15 amino acids. Germline V gene data show CDR1 as SGHTA and CDR2 as FQGTGA. After removal of 5 bases from V and 9 bases from J, the junction contained 15 bases not matched to a gene. CDR3 amino acids: CASSPQRELLDGQYF. CDR3 DNA: TGTGCCAGCAGCCCTCAGCGGGAGCTCCTGGATGGGCAGTACTTC.

The rearrangement uses TRBV7-2 and TRBJ2-1; 10 bases fit TRBD2. The CDR3 contains 15 residues. V was clipped by 8 bases and J by 5 bases; unmatched bases: 9. The germline CDR1 and CDR2 sequences are SGHTA and FQGNSA. CDR3 in amino acids: CASDELAGTNNEQFF. CDR3 sequence (DNA): TGTGCCAGCGACGAACTAGCGGGAACGAACAATGAGCAGTTCTTC.

The chain carries TRBV5-1 and TRBJ1-6, with TRBD1 identical over 7 bases. Losses at the gene ends were 3 bases for V and 3 bases for J; bases not matched to a gene: 0. This CDR3 region has 14 residues. Germline V gives CDR1 SGHRS, CDR2 YFSETQ. CDR3 DNA: TGCGCCAGCAGCTGGACAGGCTATAATTCACCCCTCCACTTT. Protein: CASSWTGYNSPLHF.

The chain has TRBV27 and TRBJ1-1; tentatively, D is TRBD1 (5 bases). CDR1 and CDR2 (germline): MNHEY, SMNVEV (reference sequence). The V gene lost 6 bases and the J gene lost 1 base, with 12 bases spanning the gap. CDR3 length: 14 residues. This CDR3 reads CASRSGFGNTEAFF. CDR3 DNA sequence: TGTGCCAGCAGGTCAGGGTTTGGGAACACTGAAGCTTTCTTT.

A word on this clone: The junction differs from germline at one of its ends, possibly a read error. This chain joins TRBV5-1 and TRBJ1-2; D is unresolved. The germline CDR1 and CDR2 sequences are SGHRS and YFSETQ. CDR3 length: 11 amino acids. The CDR3 loop reads CASSSPSSTRF. The CDR3 region has the DNA TGCGCCAGCAGTTCTCCCAGCTCAACGCGGTTC.

The chain is built from TRBV28 and TRBJ1-2; weak D call: TRBD1 (5 bases). Trimming shortened V by 5 bases and J by 5 bases, and 9 bases separated the two germline ends. The CDR3 spans 12 residues. Germline loops: CDR1 MDHEN, CDR2 SYDVKM. CDR3: CASSPRQYGYTF. CDR3 DNA: TGTGCCAGCAGTCCTCGACAGTATGGCTACACCTTC.

This clone appeared a few times. The rearrangement joins TRBV5-1 to TRBJ1-1, with 7 bases identical to TRBD1. CDR1 SGHRS and CDR2 YFSETQ come from the germline V gene. The CDR3 is made up of 15 amino acids. With V trimmed by 4 bases and J by 3 bases, 9 bases remained unmatched. The CDR3 sequence is CASSRGSQGYTEAFF. Here the CDR3 DNA reads TGCGCCAGCAGCCGGGGGTCACAGGGGTACACTGAAGCTTTCTTT.

The chain is built from TRBV5-6 and TRBJ2-5; 9 bases agree with TRBD2. V shed 5 bases and J 4 bases; nucleotides not matched to a gene: 6. The CDR3 contains 14 residues. The germline V gene has CDR1 SGHDT and CDR2 YYEEEE. The DNA for the CDR3 is TGTGCCAGCAGTTCTTTGACTAGCGGAGAGACCCAGTACTTC. Translated, it gives CASSSLTSGETQYF.

V and J are TRBV24-1 and TRBJ2-2, with 12 positions matching TRBD2. CDR1 and CDR2 from the germline V gene are KGHDR and SFDVKD. The CDR3 length is 18 residues. The V gene end was trimmed by 0 bases and the J gene end by 0 bases; junction bases not matched to a gene: 1. CDR3 amino acids: CATSDLRTSGANTGELFF. The CDR3 DNA sequence: TGTGCCACCAGTGATTTGCGGACTAGCGGGGCGAACACCGGGGAGCTGTTTTTT.